Below, 8 T cell receptor beta chains from the same sample are listed, as sequenced in a study of blood T cell repertoires in COVID-19. The method was immunoSEQ multiplex PCR; TCRdb's version includes in-frame clones alone and lacks a portion of them. The repertoire holds 150,000 to 200,000 clones, with 70% to 90% as singletons. The sample taken for sequencing was peripheral blood. Source of these receptors: a human donor in a cohort sampled during active COVID-19.

This clone was detected only once. This sequence joins TRBV11-1 and TRBJ1-1, with TRBD1 matching over 8 bases. The CDR3 loop spans 16 amino acids. The germline V gene encodes CDR1 SGHAT and CDR2 FQDESV (reference sequence). With V trimmed by 4 bases and J by 4 bases, 11 bases remained unmatched. CDR3 amino acids: CASSSRTGRLITEAFF. CDR3 in DNA: TGTGCCAGCAGCTCCCGGACAGGGAGGCTGATCACTGAAGCTTTCTTT.

This clone showed up many times. The rearrangement links TRBV2 to TRBJ1-6; no definite D call. This CDR3 has 13 residues. Germline CDR1 and CDR2: SNHLY and FYNNEI. Trimming stripped 5 bases from V and 8 bases from J, with 10 bases between. This CDR3 reads CASSRERDSPLHF. CDR3 nucleotide sequence: TGTGCCAGCAGTAGAGAACGGGATTCACCCCTCCACTTT.

The rearrangement links TRBV6-5 to TRBJ1-5; TRBD1 matches at 8 bases. CDR3 size: 13 residues. The V segment lost 6 bases and the J segment 5 bases; nucleotides outside the gene matches: 3. Germline V lookup: CDR1 MNHEY, CDR2 SVGAGI. CDR3 sequence: CASSPGGHQPQHF. The CDR3 DNA reads as TGTGCCAGCAGCCCAGGGGGCCATCAGCCCCAGCATTTT.

The CDR3 nucleotides are TGTGCCAGCAGCCTTAGGACTAGCGGGGACAATGAGCAGTTCTTC. Encoded protein: CASSLRTSGDNEQFF. The chain recombines TRBV5-4 with TRBJ2-1; 12 positions agree with TRBD2. Per germline, CDR1 SGHNT and CDR2 YYREEE (reference sequence). After removal of 4 bases from V and 5 bases from J, the junction contained 4 bases not matched to a gene. This CDR3 comprises 15 residues.

The chain has TRBV20-1 and TRBJ1-2; D remains ambiguous. In germline, CDR1 is DFQATT, CDR2 SNEGSKA (reference sequence). The CDR3 loop spans 11 amino acids. Trimming removed 4 bases at V and 8 bases at J, with 11 bases between. The CDR3 is CSANFQAGYTF. The CDR3 DNA sequence: TGCAGTGCTAATTTCCAGGCCGGCTACACCTTC.

The J gene is TRBJ1-2, the V gene TRBV13; possibly TRBD1 for D (6 bases). From germline, CDR1 is PRHDT and CDR2 FYEKMQ (reference sequence). The CDR3 has 18 residues. The V end was cut by 2 bases, the J end by 3 bases, with 22 bases between. The CDR3 sequence is CASSLQSSLARGHYGYTF. CDR3 coding DNA: TGTGCCAGCAGCTTACAGAGCTCATTGGCCAGGGGTCACTATGGCTACACCTTC. Filled out from reference TRBV13 and TRBJ1-2, the complete variable domain reads AAGVIQSPRHLIKEKRETATLKCYPIPRHDTVYWYQQGPGQDPQFLISFYEKMQSDKGSIPDRFSAQQFSDYHSELNMSSLELGDSALYFCASSLQSSLARGHYGYTFGSGTRLTVV.

The chain employs TRBV12-3 or TRBV12-4 and TRBJ1-2; perhaps TRBD1 as D (6 bases). This CDR3 contains 13 residues. Trimming pared 5 bases from V and 2 bases from J, leaving 9 bases between. Here the CDR3 DNA reads TGTGCCAGCAGTCAGGGGACCAACTATGGCTACACCTTC. This sequence encodes CASSQGTNYGYTF.

V and J are TRBV11-2 and TRBJ1-2, with a tentative D call TRBD1 (6 bases). Germline CDR1 and CDR2: SGHAT and FQNNGV. V lost 5 bases, J lost 3 bases, and 19 bases lay in between. The CDR3 is made up of 16 amino acids. The CDR3: CASSTRQADAYYGYTF. The CDR3 DNA sequence: TGTGCCAGCAGCACAAGACAGGCTGACGCATACTATGGCTACACCTTC.